A single sample is the source of the 23 T cell receptor beta chains below, sequenced in a study of T-cell reconstitution after alpha-beta-depleted transplantation in children. Preparation of the TCRbeta library used unique molecular identifiers. TCRdb re-called the PCR reads with MiXCR, one entry per CDR3 protein. The sample records about 900,000 distinct CDR3 sequences, 25% to 35% being singletons. Material: PBMCs, mostly from graft donor cells, obtained 360 days after TCRalphabeta/CD19-depleted stem cell transplant. All receptors derive from a boy under two years old who had a stem cell transplant for SCID, so the T cells may come from the graft donor.

In this sample, this clonotype turned up a few times. V and J are TRBV5-1 and TRBJ2-1; 9 bases align to TRBD2. Per the germline V gene, CDR1 is SGHRS and CDR2 is YFSETQ. This CDR3 is 18 amino acids long. J was trimmed by 3 bases and V by 5 bases; bases with no gene match: 15. The CDR3 DNA sequence: TGCGCCAGCAGTCGGCGGGGGGGAGTGACAGGGAACTACAATGAGCAGTTCTTC. The encoded protein is CASSRRGGVTGNYNEQFF.

This clonotype was recorded a few times. This sequence joins TRBV20-1 and TRBJ1-1; a weak D match, TRBD1 (5 bases). The CDR3 is 12 amino acids. Trimming cost V 6 bases and J 5 bases, with 13 bases left between them. Germline lookup yields CDR1 DFQATT and CDR2 SNEGSKA (reference sequence). The CDR3 protein is CSAQRGGTEAFF. The CDR3 DNA reads TGCAGTGCCCAGAGGGGTGGGACTGAAGCTTTCTTT.

The rearrangement uses TRBV12-3 or TRBV12-4 and TRBJ2-7, with 9 nucleotides matching TRBD1. This CDR3 region has 15 residues. J gave up 2 bases and V 5 bases, and 7 bases lay outside the gene matches. The CDR3 spells CASSRLGQGPYEQYF. The CDR3 DNA reads TGTGCCAGCAGTCGCCTGGGACAGGGTCCCTACGAGCAGTACTTC.

The J gene is TRBJ1-4, the V gene TRBV28; tentative D call: TRBD1 (6 bases). V was cut by 6 bases and J by 7 bases, with 18 bases left in between. CDR1 and CDR2 from the germline V gene are MDHEN and SYDVKM. The CDR3 runs to 15 residues. The CDR3 here is CASSPGGAGSEKLFF. The CDR3 region has the DNA TGTGCCAGCAGCCCCGGGGGGGCTGGGAGTGAAAAACTGTTTTTT.

This clonotype was observed at least ten times. The J gene is TRBJ2-1, the V gene TRBV18; 8 positions agree with TRBD1. V trimming: 3 bases; J trimming: 8 bases; junction bases outside the gene matches: 6. Germline assignment: CDR1 KGHSH and CDR2 LQKENI. The CDR3 runs to 14 residues. The CDR3 loop is CASSPMTGDHEQFF. CDR3 nucleotide sequence: TGTGCCAGCTCACCGATGACAGGGGACCATGAGCAGTTCTTC.

There are a few counts of this clonotype. The rearrangement links TRBV20-1 to TRBJ2-3; 9 bases are a match to TRBD1. Per the germline V gene, CDR1 is DFQATT and CDR2 is SNEGSKA (reference sequence). J gave up 9 bases and V 3 bases, and 22 bases lay outside the gene matches. This CDR3 spans 18 amino acids. Here the CDR3 DNA reads TGCAGTGCTAGTCGACAGGGGGTGTCGGCTGGGGCCCTGGGGACGCAGTATTTT. The encoded protein is CSASRQGVSAGALGTQYF.

This clonotype was recorded once. The J gene is TRBJ2-2, the V gene TRBV5-1; 9 nucleotides line up with TRBD2. This CDR3 region has 19 residues. Germline V gene sequence: CDR1 SGHRS, CDR2 YFSETQ. The V segment lost 4 bases and the J segment 2 bases; nucleotides outside the gene matches: 15. In DNA, the CDR3 is TGCGCCAGCAGCAAGCTTGTGGGTCTAGCGGGGAGTAACACCGGGGAGCTGTTTTTT. It specifies CASSKLVGLAGSNTGELFF.

CDR3 DNA sequence: TGCGCCAGCAGCCGGACCCTCCCTGGACCCGGGGAGCTGTTTTTT. Protein product: CASSRTLPGPGELFF. The chain combines TRBV4-1 with TRBJ2-2; D uncertain. The germline gives CDR1 MGHRA, CDR2 YSYEKL. Deletions cut 4 bases from V and 6 bases from J, with 15 bases between. There are 15 residues in the CDR3.

This sequence joins TRBV20-1 and TRBJ2-5; 10 nucleotides match TRBD1. This CDR3 has 14 residues. After removal of 8 bases from V and 5 bases from J, the junction contained 11 bases not matched to a gene. CDR1 and CDR2 from the germline V gene are DFQATT and SNEGSKA (reference sequence). The CDR3 spells CSTALDRGEETQYF. The CDR3 DNA reads TGCAGTACTGCGCTGGACAGGGGGGAGGAGACCCAGTACTTC.

This rearrangement joins TRBV20-1 to TRBJ2-5; D unclear. CDR3 length: 13 amino acids. Per germline, CDR1 DFQATT and CDR2 SNEGSKA (reference sequence). Trimming took off 1 base at V and 1 base at J, with 7 bases between the two ends. The CDR3 coding sequence is TGCAGTGCTAGAGCCCCCATCCAAGAGACCCAGTACTTC. It codes for CSARAPIQETQYF.

The J gene is TRBJ2-7, the V gene TRBV4-1; possible D gene TRBD2, 6 bases. Trimming cost V 5 bases and J 3 bases, with 20 bases left between them. This CDR3 has 16 amino acids. Germline V gene data show CDR1 as MGHRA and CDR2 as YSYEKL. CDR3 DNA: TGCGCCAGCAGCGGGCGGGGACCACCGCGGGGCTACGAGCAGTACTTC. This codes for CASSGRGPPRGYEQYF.

This sequence joins TRBV5-6 and TRBJ1-5, with D uncertain. This CDR3 has 15 amino acids. V lost 6 bases and J lost 0, with 13 bases in between. The germline gives CDR1 SGHDT, CDR2 YYEEEE. The CDR3 sequence is CASTSSLISNQPQHF. CDR3 DNA: TGTGCCAGCACGAGCAGCCTAATTAGCAATCAGCCCCAGCATTTT.

This clonotype was seen a handful of times. The chain joins TRBV7-3 to TRBJ2-3; the match to TRBD1 covers 10 bases. This CDR3 contains 13 residues. Germline CDR1 and CDR2: SGHTA and FQGTGA. The V and J ends lost 2 bases and 8 bases, in that order; junction bases with no gene match: 1. The CDR3 region has the DNA TGTGCCAGCAGCTTAGGGGACAGGGGTACGCAGTATTTT. Amino acid sequence: CASSLGDRGTQYF.

The chain couples TRBV6-1 to TRBJ2-2, with 10 positions matching TRBD2. From germline, CDR1 is MNHNS and CDR2 SASEGT. CDR3 length: 16 amino acids. V trimming: 4 bases; J trimming: 2 bases; junction bases outside the gene matches: 4. Written as DNA, the CDR3 is TGTGCCAGCAGTGCACAGCGGGGGGGCAACACCGGGGAGCTGTTTTTT. It codes for CASSAQRGGNTGELFF.

The chain joins TRBV6-2 or TRBV6-3 to TRBJ2-1; D not certain. The CDR3 totals 12 residues. Germline V gene lookup returns CDR1 MNHEY and CDR2 SVGEGT. V shed 10 bases and J shed 2 bases, with 9 bases lying between them. CDR3 sequence (DNA): TGTGCCACCGGTCTCCCCTACAATGAGCAGTTCTTC. This gives the protein CATGLPYNEQFF.

This clonotype was counted a few times. V is TRBV5-5 and J is TRBJ1-1, with D perhaps TRBD1 (5 bases). Germline-derived CDR1 and CDR2 are SGHKS and YYEKEE (reference sequence). The CDR3 has 13 amino acids. The V end was cut by 3 bases, the J end by 3 bases, with 9 bases between. The CDR3 DNA is TGTGCCAGCAGCTGGGTGGGGGACACTGAAGCTTTCTTT. It encodes CASSWVGDTEAFF. Based on the CDR3 plus reference TRBV5-5 and TRBJ1-1, the full variable domain is DAGVTQSPTHLIKTRGQQVTLRCSPISGHKSVSWYQQVLGQGPQFIFQYYEKEERGRGNFPDRFSARQFPNYSSELNVNALLLGDSALYLCASSWVGDTEAFFGQGTRLTVV.

Ten or more counts support this clonotype. The chain couples TRBV3-1 to TRBJ2-5, with 11 bases lining up with TRBD2. The CDR3 contains 14 residues. J was trimmed by 5 bases and V by 4 bases; bases with no gene match: 3. Germline-derived CDR1 and CDR2 are LGHDT and YNNKEL (reference sequence). The CDR3 region is CASSPLAGGETQYF. DNA for the CDR3: TGTGCCAGCAGCCCTCTAGCGGGGGGTGAGACCCAGTACTTC.

The chain links TRBV6-2 or TRBV6-3 to TRBJ2-5; D is possibly TRBD1 or TRBD2 (5 bases each). The CDR3 loop spans 13 amino acids. The ends were cut back, 7 bases at V and 2 bases at J, with 11 bases in the middle. Per the germline V gene, CDR1 is MNHEY and CDR2 is SVGEGT. The CDR3 spells CASKERGQETQYF. The CDR3 DNA reads as TGTGCCAGCAAGGAGAGGGGTCAAGAGACCCAGTACTTC.

The table lists this clonotype with a few counts. This chain connects TRBV5-1 to TRBJ1-1; D gene ambiguous. Looked up from germline, CDR1 is SGHRS and CDR2 is YFSETQ. The CDR3 is made up of 14 amino acids. V lost 5 bases, J lost 4 bases, and 15 bases lay in between. The CDR3 loop reads CASRREGGSTEAFF. The CDR3 nucleotides are TGCGCCAGCAGGAGGGAGGGTGGCTCCACTGAAGCTTTCTTT.

A remark on this clonotype: The CDR3 does not end in the conserved phenylalanine or tryptophan, so this is likely a read error. The chain uses TRBV29-1 and TRBJ2-7, with a weak D call TRBD1 (5 bases). V was pared by 1 base and J by 4 bases, with 20 bases between. The CDR3 is 16 residues long. Germline CDR1 is SQVTM and CDR2 is ANQGSEA. The CDR3 DNA sequence: TGCAGCGTTGAAGTGATCCCCCAGGGCCGTAGTTACGAGCAGTACTCC. The encoded protein is CSVEVIPQGRSYEQYS.

This clonotype has ten or more counts. The chain is built from TRBV3-1 and TRBJ2-7; D is unclear. The V and J ends lost 3 bases and 2 bases respectively, with 8 bases between them. The CDR3 totals 13 residues. Germline CDR1 reads LGHDT; CDR2 reads YNNKEL (reference sequence). Here the CDR3 reads CASSQELPYEQYF. Written as DNA, the CDR3 is TGTGCCAGCAGCCAGGAACTTCCCTACGAGCAGTACTTC.

This clonotype occurred a few times. The gene calls are TRBV12-3 or TRBV12-4 and TRBJ2-1; 13 bases agree with TRBD2. The junction had 12 bases not matched to a gene; V was cut back by 5 bases and J by 8 bases. The CDR3 spans 17 residues. CDR3: CASSLPLGLAGRDEQFF. DNA for the CDR3: TGTGCCAGCAGTCTTCCGCTGGGACTAGCGGGGCGAGATGAGCAGTTCTTC.

The genes are TRBV6-5 and TRBJ1-1, with 7 bases fitting TRBD1. The CDR3 spans 15 residues. Looked up from germline, CDR1 is MNHEY and CDR2 is SVGAGI. With 2 bases clipped from V and 7 bases from J, the junction kept 10 bases outside the gene matches. CDR3 sequence: CASSYTRQGRIEAFF. CDR3 DNA: TGTGCCAGCAGTTACACTAGACAGGGCCGGATTGAAGCTTTCTTT.